These T cell receptor beta chains were read from a single sample in a study of T cell changes during pregnancy in multiple sclerosis. The protocol was immunoSEQ multiplex PCR, while the TCRdb copy is restricted to in-frame clones and leaves out a portion. This sample has some 38,000 clones; around 90% occur once, and the top ten carry 0.5% to 0.85%. The sample consisted of CD4+ T cells from peripheral blood mononuclear cells, taken in the second trimester of pregnancy. These receptors came from a female donor in good health, enrolled as a control in a pregnancy study. Both conserved end residues are trimmed from each CDR3. D genes are given only for firm matches. Not every row has a clone size; where given, it reads once, few, many or a size class.

NA	TRBV5-5	NA	TRBJ2-1	ASSSRMPNSREQF
NA	TRBV7-3	NA	TRBJ2-3	ASSINPLPGADTQY
NA	TRBV5-5	NA	TRBJ2-7	ASSLVVRHEQY
TRBD1	TRBV19	NA	TRBJ1-2	ASSKKTGVDGYT
TRBD1	TRBV6-6	once	TRBJ1-2	ASRSRDRPYGYT
NA	TRBV21-1	NA	TRBJ1-4	ASSKKGRVVTNEKLF
TRBD2	TRBV6-5	NA	TRBJ2-3	ASSRASGGYTQY
TRBD1	TRBV11-1	NA	TRBJ2-7	ASSLETGVHEQY
NA	TRBV5-4	NA	TRBJ2-3	ASRSTPGSTDTQY
NA	TRBV2	NA	TRBJ2-5	ASSVVTQY
NA	TRBV29-1	NA	TRBJ1-4	SVCIQGTNEKLF
TRBD1	TRBV27	NA	TRBJ2-7	ASRTRQGGGYEQY
NA	TRBV28	NA	TRBJ2-5	ASILRTGETQY
NA	TRBV28	NA	TRBJ1-2	ASSNRAPPGYGYT
TRBD1	TRBV29-1	NA	TRBJ2-1	SVVIYFNSGTGHDEQF
TRBD2	TRBV11-2	NA	TRBJ2-1	ASSPRASGGAYNEQF
NA	TRBV9	NA	TRBJ1-2	ASSAQGPYGYT
TRBD1	TRBV11-2	NA	TRBJ1-2	ASSKPKSGGSGGYT
NA	TRBV29-1	NA	TRBJ1-2	SVTDLRGRGYT
NA	TRBV28	NA	TRBJ2-4	ASYRAGIQY
NA	TRBV15	NA	TRBJ1-1	ATSAGRRAEAF
NA	TRBV6-6	NA	TRBJ2-2	ASSQTDTGELF
NA	TRBV30	NA	TRBJ1-1	AWIYVAGAF
TRBD1	TRBV13	NA	TRBJ1-6	ATTTGEVRNSPLH
NA	TRBV15	once	TRBJ2-1	ATSRDKQHSYNEQF
NA	TRBV4-3	once	TRBJ1-3	ASTGQIWGWNTIY
TRBD1	TRBV19	NA	TRBJ1-2	ASSRTGGTLYGYT
TRBD1	TRBV30	NA	TRBJ1-1	AWSRTGNTEAF
TRBD1	TRBV6-6	NA	TRBJ2-4	ASSLGQLDIQY
TRBD1	TRBV27	NA	TRBJ2-6	ASYSRTGRLRGANVLT
TRBD1	TRBV27	NA	TRBJ2-2	ASSLRQGLGDTGELF
NA	TRBV5-1	NA	TRBJ1-2	ASSLPGMVYGYT